This T cell receptor (beta chain) came from a study of T cell repertoires in cytomegalovirus infection. Overall study context: In the study, CMV epitopes included recently identified HLA-C-restricted and well-studied HLA-B-restricted ones.

V lost 0 bases and J lost 11; bases outside the gene matches: 9. The germline CDR1 and CDR2 sequences are LGHNA and YSLEER. This CDR3 contains 15 residues. General study results and limits: Cumulated frequencies of public TCR beta families served to identify carriers of CMV plus the relevant HLA. Dominating the ex vivo response were HLA-C-restricted CMV-specific TCR beta clonotypes.

This clonotype has a count of ten or more. Its antigen is unidentified. One entry per CDR3 protein, called by TCRdb with MiXCR from the reads. The sample yields under 200,000 distinct CDR3 sequences, about a fifth seen once. This specimen was CD8+ T cells from cultured PBMCs, taken from culture after CMV antigen stimulation. This TCR came from a human donor in good health (CMV status not recorded). Some clones in this sample may be carry-over from other donors' samples. J is TRBJ1-5 and V is TRBV4-3, with 8 positions matching TRBD1. CDR3 coding DNA: TGCGCCAGCAGCCAAGACAGGGGGCTTATGAGGGCCCAGCATTTT. This translates into CASSQDRGLMRAQHF.